This TCR beta chain was identified in a study of cytomegalovirus exposure and HLA in healthy donors (TCRdb year 2017). The study in broad terms: The 500 to 800 repertoires of the first cohort and the 120 or so validation repertoires were produced on the same platform, according to a later analysis. The study combined high-throughput TCR immunosequencing, statistical association of individual TCRs with disease status, and machine learning to predict cytomegalovirus infection status. Along with the roughly 670-subject first cohort, a separate validation cohort of 120 different subjects was used. The aim of the study was to test whether cataloging public T cell receptors could identify signatures of past pathogen exposure.

The donors were included in the validation cohort of around 120 subjects, a group kept apart from the approximately 700-subject first cohort. General conclusions and limits of the study: Across donors, most TCR sequences were observed very rarely, whereas some public TCRs were present in many individuals. In a later analysis, TCRs clustered in the first cohort were found to also tend to co-occur in the 120 validation repertoires, with 85% to 95% of cluster scores above 0. The classifier was reported to diagnose cytomegalovirus status with high specificity and sensitivity in both the original cohort and the validation cohort. In vitro tests confirmed that a few of the cytomegalovirus-associated TCR beta chains recognize cytomegalovirus antigens. A later analysis lacked HLA typing for the validation cohort, so it scored co-occurrence in that cohort across all 120 or so repertoires. The study listed 150 to 200 TCR beta chains as associated with cytomegalovirus. It was suggested by the authors that the approach could potentially be generalized to other disease states and immunological phenotypes.

This clone was detected once. Its recognized antigen is unknown. The record has no base qualities; no much larger clone is one base away. The library was produced with the immunoSEQ multiplex PCR assay. The study's processing was this. To diagnose cytomegalovirus status from the catalog of TCR beta chain sequences, a statistical classification framework was built. TCRdb obtained this table from immuneACCESS and retained in-frame rearrangements with V and J assigned. These tables miss some clones; where compared with another copy, unresolved V genes account for less than half of the shortfall, and the remainder is unexplained. The V and J calls and clone size come from that table; D and trimming were worked out from the DNA. The sample records approximately 260,000 clones, about 86% of which are singletons. Of the sample, roughly 0.99% is held by the ten largest clones. The receptor's source is a woman in her late teens or twenties in good health and CMV-seronegative. The sequencing input was PBMCs.

Here is the DNA: TGTGCCAGCAGTGAAGGGACAGGGGTCATTTTCTATGGCTACACCTTC. This gives the protein CASSEGTGVIFYGYTF. Recombination joined TRBV6-1 with TRBJ1-2; 9 nucleotides in the junction match TRBD1. Including the terminal cysteine and phenylalanine, the CDR3 comprises 16 residues. The entry retains the CDR3 DNA only, 48 bases that are in frame from base 1. As encoded in the germline V gene, CDR1 is MNHNS while CDR2 is SASEGT. Ends trimmed: V by 1 base, J by 4 bases; bases unmatched to a gene: 7.